Each of the 30 T cell receptor beta chains below was sequenced from the same sample in a study of cytomegalovirus exposure and HLA in healthy donors. Vbeta (60) and Jbeta (13) primers were used in the PCR. Data came from immunoSEQ multiplex PCR; TCRdb stores just in-frame clones and leaves some out. This sample has about 120,000 clones, with around three quarters found just once. The sequenced material came from PBMCs. These receptors were collected from a man under 40 in good health and CMV-seropositive.

This sequence joins TRBV19 and TRBJ1-1, with D possibly matching TRBD1 (5 bases). The CDR3 spans 16 residues. Germline assignment: CDR1 LNHDA and CDR2 SQIVND (reference sequence). V lost 5 bases to trimming and J lost 1 base, with 17 bases between them. CDR3 in DNA: TGTGCCAGTAGTCCTGAGGACACCTGGGAGAACACTGAAGCTTTCTTT. Amino acid sequence: CASSPEDTWENTEAFF.

The rearrangement uses TRBV6-5 and TRBJ1-1; D gene unclear. This CDR3 spans 14 amino acids. V gave up 6 bases and J gave up 8 bases, with 19 bases separating them. Per the germline V gene, CDR1 is MNHEY and CDR2 is SVGAGI. For the CDR3, the DNA is TGTGCCAGCAGAAGACGTACCAGAGGCTTGGAAGCTTTCTTT. Protein product: CASRRRTRGLEAFF.

The DNA of the CDR3 is TGTGCCAGCAGCTTACGGGGGGGCTCCTGGGAGCAGTACTTC. Its protein is CASSLRGGSWEQYF. The chain joins TRBV5-6 to TRBJ2-7; 8 bases are shared with TRBD2. Trimming took 2 bases from V and 7 from J; bases not matched to a gene: 8. Germline V gene data show CDR1 as SGHDT and CDR2 as YYEEEE. CDR3 length equals 14 residues.

This clone was observed a handful of times. The V call is TRBV5-6, the J call TRBJ2-3, with TRBD2 matching 7 bases. Germline values: CDR1 SGHDT, CDR2 YYEEEE. V dropped 3 bases and J dropped 6; count of bases not matched to a gene: 1. The CDR3 has 12 amino acids. CDR3 bases: TGTGCCAGCAGCTGGGGAGGGGATACGCAGTATTTT. Its translation is CASSWGGDTQYF.

This chain connects TRBV5-4 to TRBJ2-1; D ambiguous. Between the trimmed V and J ends, which lost 0 bases and 7 bases, there was a span of 14 bases. The germline V gene has CDR1 SGHNT and CDR2 YYREEE (reference sequence). This CDR3 comprises 15 residues. CDR3 protein: CASSLGSVLRNEQFF. The CDR3 DNA is TGTGCCAGCAGCTTGGGGTCAGTCTTGAGGAATGAGCAGTTCTTC.

This sequence joins TRBV19 and TRBJ2-7; D may be TRBD1 (6 bases). The germline gives CDR1 LNHDA, CDR2 SQIVND (reference sequence). The V end lost 3 bases, the J end lost 3 bases, and 9 bases lay between the germline ends. CDR3 length: 13 residues. CDR3 residues: CASSMGQVYEQYF. The DNA for the CDR3 is TGTGCCAGTAGTATGGGACAAGTCTACGAGCAGTACTTC.

The chain joins TRBV6-1 to TRBJ2-5; 9 bases are a match to TRBD2. The V gene end was trimmed by 2 bases and the J gene end by 1 base; junction bases not matched to a gene: 11. The length of the CDR3 is 18 residues. CDR1 is MNHNS and CDR2 is SASEGT in the germline V gene. The CDR3 DNA sequence: TGTGCCAGCAGTGAATTTGGGGCTACTAGCGGGCCCCAAGAGACCCAGTACTTC. This translates into CASSEFGATSGPQETQYF.

This rearrangement joins TRBV4-2 to TRBJ2-2; unclear D gene. Trimming stripped 0 bases from V and 4 bases from J, with 12 bases between. The CDR3 length is 16 residues. Germline values: CDR1 LGHNA, CDR2 YNFKEQ. This CDR3 reads CASSQDLRSLTGELFF. In nucleotides, the CDR3 is TGTGCCAGCAGCCAAGATTTGCGGAGTCTCACCGGGGAGCTGTTTTTT.

J is TRBJ2-1 and V is TRBV10-3, with 11 bases identical to TRBD2. This CDR3 has 16 residues. In germline, CDR1 is ENHRY, CDR2 SYGVKD. The ends lost 2 bases at V and 8 bases at J; junction bases unmatched: 8. The CDR3 region is CAISEGLAGVQDEQFF. CDR3 sequence (DNA): TGTGCCATCAGTGAGGGACTAGCGGGCGTCCAGGATGAGCAGTTCTTC.

The chain joins TRBV5-6 to TRBJ1-2; 7 bases agree with TRBD1. The CDR3 is 14 residues long. Losses at the gene ends were 3 bases for V and 4 bases for J; bases not matched to a gene: 6. CDR1 is SGHDT, CDR2 YYEEEE, per germline. CDR3 loop: CASSSGTVGYGYTF. In DNA, the CDR3 is TGTGCCAGCAGCTCCGGGACAGTTGGCTATGGCTACACCTTC.

This clone has more than one count but fewer than ten. The rearrangement joins TRBV21-1 to TRBJ1-1; the table calls TRBD1, which could not be checked here. TRBV21-1 is shown as a pseudogene. CDR3 length: 22 residues. CDR3 DNA: TGTGCCAGCAAAGAAACTTACCGGGACAGGGGGCAGTTTTGTAACAGGGACACTGAAGCTTTCTTT. Translating it yields CASKETYRDRGQFCNRDTEAFF.

The chain is built from TRBV18 and TRBJ2-6, with D hard to call. The length of the CDR3 is 16 residues. Germline CDR1 and CDR2: KGHSH and LQKENI. Between the trimmed V and J ends, which lost 0 bases and 0 bases, there was a span of 6 bases. CDR3 loop: CASSPPRSSGANVLTF. The CDR3 nucleotides read TGTGCCAGCTCACCACCGAGAAGCTCTGGGGCCAACGTCCTGACTTTC.

This chain links TRBV7-2 with TRBJ1-5; D is undetermined. The CDR3 has 15 amino acids. Trimming stripped 1 base from V and 0 bases from J, with 7 bases between. Germline V lookup: CDR1 SGHTA, CDR2 FQGNSA. The CDR3 nucleotides are TGTGCCAGCAGCTTAGAAAACTTTAGCAATCAGCCCCAGCATTTT. Amino acids: CASSLENFSNQPQHF.

The chain carries TRBV7-9 and TRBJ1-3, with D possibly matching TRBD1 (5 bases). The V gene lost 4 bases and the J gene lost 0 bases, with 13 bases spanning the gap. Germline values: CDR1 SEHNR, CDR2 FQNEAQ (reference sequence). CDR3 size: 16 residues. CDR3 sequence (DNA): TGTGCCAGCAGCTACAGGAGAGCCAGCTCTGGAAACACCATATATTTT. As protein: CASSYRRASSGNTIYF.

As for this clone: At one end, the junction sequence differs from germline, possibly due to a read error. The sample carries other DNA sequences with the same CDR3. V gene TRBV7-9 combines with J gene TRBJ2-7; the D is unclear. The CDR3 is made up of 12 amino acids. From germline, CDR1 is SEHNR and CDR2 FQNEAQ (reference sequence). The chain's CDR3 is CSSSLASYEQYF. The DNA of the CDR3 is TGTTCCAGCAGCTTAGCTAGTTACGAGCAGTACTTC.

CDR3 sequence reads: CASSLWGRRSNQPQHF. Here the CDR3 DNA reads TGTGCCAGCAGTTTATGGGGGCGCCGGAGCAATCAGCCCCAGCATTTT. This chain connects TRBV28 to TRBJ1-5; TRBD1 might be the D (5 bases). Germline values: CDR1 MDHEN, CDR2 SYDVKM. With 0 bases removed from V and 1 base from J, the gap between germline ends came to 10 bases. The CDR3 has 16 amino acids.

With respect to this clone: The junction departs from germline at one end; a sequencing error may be responsible. The V call is TRBV19, the J call TRBJ2-4; 12 nucleotides agree with TRBD2. The CDR3 totals 20 residues. Germline loops: CDR1 LNHDA, CDR2 SQIVND (reference sequence). The CDR3 DNA reads as TGTGCCAGTAGTATGGGGCAGGGACTAGCGGGCTGGTGGGCCAAAAACAGTCAGTACTTC. The encoded protein is CASSMGQGLAGWWAKNSQYF.

The gene calls are TRBV18 and TRBJ1-4; 10 bases are shared with TRBD1. The germline CDR1 and CDR2 sequences are KGHSH and LQKENI. J gave up 5 bases and V 5 bases, and 5 bases lay outside the gene matches. CDR3 size: 15 residues. The CDR3 nucleotides read TGTGCCAGCTCAGTACGGACAGGGGGAAATGAAAAACTGTTTTTT. Residues: CASSVRTGGNEKLFF. The entire variable domain, with the rest obtained from reference TRBV18 and TRBJ1-4, is as follows: NAGVMQNPRHLVRRRGQEARLRCSPMKGHSHVYWYRQLPEEGLKFMVYLQKENIIDESGMPKERFSAEFPKEGPSILRIQQVVRGDSAAYFCASSVRTGGNEKLFFGSGTQLSVL.

The chain carries TRBV28 and TRBJ2-4; perhaps TRBD2 as D (6 bases). This CDR3 is 14 amino acids long. Per germline, CDR1 MDHEN and CDR2 SYDVKM. V was shortened by 7 bases and J by 3 bases, with 13 bases between the two germline ends. The CDR3 coding sequence is TGTGCCAGCACCGGGAGCGATGGCAAAAACATTCAGTACTTC. Its protein is CASTGSDGKNIQYF.

The J gene is TRBJ1-2, the V gene TRBV5-1, with 8 bases aligning to TRBD1. Germline assignment: CDR1 SGHRS and CDR2 YFSETQ. The V and J ends lost 4 bases and 3 bases, in that order; junction bases with no gene match: 8. The CDR3 totals 15 residues. The CDR3 sequence: CASSPDRAGDYGYTF. CDR3 nucleotides: TGCGCCAGCAGCCCGGACAGGGCGGGCGACTATGGCTACACCTTC.

The chain joins TRBV16 to TRBJ1-3, with 7 positions matching TRBD1. Germline CDR1 KGHSY, CDR2 FQNENV. This CDR3 region has 21 residues. V was clipped by 4 bases and J by 0 bases; unmatched bases: 21. Here the CDR3 DNA reads TGTGCCAGCAGCCCGTCCCTAGACAGGGCAATCGACTGGCGCTCTGGAAACACCATATATTTT. This translates into CASSPSLDRAIDWRSGNTIYF.

V gene TRBV2 combines with J gene TRBJ2-1, with TRBD2 matching over 11 bases. Trimming took 4 bases from V and 5 from J; bases not matched to a gene: 1. Germline V gene lookup returns CDR1 SNHLY and CDR2 FYNNEI. The CDR3 is made up of 14 amino acids. The CDR3 reads CASSGLAGNNEQFF. The CDR3 DNA follows: TGTGCCAGCAGTGGACTAGCGGGGAACAATGAGCAGTTCTTC.

V gene TRBV7-9 combines with J gene TRBJ1-2; D gene uncertain. The V gene's germline CDR1 is SEHNR and CDR2 FQNEAQ (reference sequence). The CDR3 has 16 residues. CDR3 bases: TGTTCCACCCGACTCGTTATTCCGCGAGGGATCCATGGCTACACCTTC. This gives the protein CSTRLVIPRGIHGYTF.

The rearrangement joins TRBV19 to TRBJ2-7; D might be TRBD1 (8 bases). This CDR3 is built from 16 residues. The V end was cut by 4 bases, the J end by 4 bases, with 20 bases between. CDR1 LNHDA and CDR2 SQIVND come from the germline V gene (reference sequence). DNA for the CDR3: TGTGCCAGTAGTAGAGACCACGGACAGGGAGGGTACGAGCAGTACTTC. Translating gives CASSRDHGQGGYEQYF.

This sequence joins TRBV11-3 and TRBJ2-1; 9 bases align to TRBD2. Germline CDR1 is SGHNT and CDR2 is YENEEA. The CDR3 is made up of 16 amino acids. J was trimmed by 7 bases and V by 1 base; bases with no gene match: 8. The CDR3 DNA reads as TGTGCCAGCAGCTTAGCGATGCGGGGGGGAAATAATGAGCAGTTCTTC. Its translation is CASSLAMRGGNNEQFF.

The chain recombines TRBV10-3 with TRBJ1-3; a weak D match, TRBD1 (5 bases). Per the germline V gene, CDR1 is ENHRY and CDR2 is SYGVKD. V gave up 4 bases and J gave up 0 bases, with 10 bases separating them. The CDR3 covers 15 residues. In DNA form, the CDR3 reads TGTGCCATCAGTGGTACAGGAAGCTCTGGAAACACCATATATTTT. It specifies CAISGTGSSGNTIYF.

The chain combines TRBV19 with TRBJ2-3, with D maybe TRBD1 (6 bases). This CDR3 comprises 13 residues. Germline values: CDR1 LNHDA, CDR2 SQIVND (reference sequence). The V and J ends lost 7 bases and 0 bases respectively, with 8 bases between them. CDR3 DNA: TGTGCCAGTAAGGACAGAAGCACAGATACGCAGTATTTT. Translation gives CASKDRSTDTQYF.

This sequence joins TRBV19 and TRBJ2-2, with TRBD2 as a possible D gene (5 bases). The CDR3 length is 15 residues. Germline-derived CDR1 and CDR2 are LNHDA and SQIVND (reference sequence). Trimming pared 5 bases from V and 5 bases from J, leaving 15 bases between. DNA for the CDR3: TGTGCCAGTAGTCTCATCCCTAGAGGGACCGGGGAGCTGTTTTTT. It specifies CASSLIPRGTGELFF.

The V call is TRBV6-6, the J call TRBJ2-7; TRBD2 might be the D (6 bases). Germline V gives CDR1 MNHNY, CDR2 SVGAGI (reference sequence). The CDR3 loop spans 14 amino acids. Trimming shortened V by 5 bases and J by 1 base, and 12 bases separated the two germline ends. This CDR3 is CASSGSGTSYEQYF. The CDR3 DNA is TGTGCCAGCAGTGGGTCCGGGACTTCCTACGAGCAGTACTTC.

V and J are TRBV2 and TRBJ1-1; 11 bases match TRBD1. The CDR3 loop spans 15 amino acids. Looked up from germline, CDR1 is SNHLY and CDR2 is FYNNEI. J lost 4 bases, V lost 4 bases, and 5 bases had no gene match. In DNA form, the CDR3 reads TGTGCCAGCAGTGGGACAGGGGGCGTCCCCACTGAAGCTTTCTTT. Protein: CASSGTGGVPTEAFF.